Below are 14 T cell receptor beta chains sequenced from a single sample in a study of shared T cell receptors in the human thymus. Data came from immunoSEQ multiplex PCR; TCRdb stores just in-frame clones and leaves some out. This table holds hundreds of thousands of clones, roughly 88% found once. These same data were also listed under a study on human thymus T cells.

Material: thymocytes. The source of these receptors is a boy under two years old with a congenital heart defect.

The count of this clone is one. The rearrangement links TRBV5-5 to TRBJ2-7; TRBD1 aligns across 7 bases. CDR1 SGHKS and CDR2 YYEKEE come from the germline V gene (reference sequence). CDR3 length: 13 residues. Losses at the gene ends were 3 bases for V and 3 bases for J; bases not matched to a gene: 3. Written as DNA, the CDR3 is TGTGCCAGCAGCTACCGGGACAGCTACGAGCAGTACTTC. It is translated as CASSYRDSYEQYF.

The chain is built from TRBV6-6 and TRBJ2-7; 9 bases line up with TRBD1. This CDR3 contains 15 residues. V dropped 6 bases and J dropped 1; count of bases not matched to a gene: 7. Germline loops: CDR1 MNHNY, CDR2 SVGAGI (reference sequence). CDR3 nucleotide sequence: TGTGCCAGCAGGGGACAGGGTACCCTATCCTACGAGCAGTACTTC. It codes for CASRGQGTLSYEQYF.

The chain recombines TRBV14 with TRBJ2-3; TRBD2 matches at 15 bases. Germline CDR1 and CDR2: SGHDN and FVKESK. V lost 4 bases and J lost 1; bases outside the gene matches: 3. CDR3 length equals 17 residues. CDR3: CASSPGLAGGGTDTQYF. For the CDR3, the DNA is TGTGCCAGCAGCCCGGGACTAGCGGGGGGAGGCACAGATACGCAGTATTTT.

The rearrangement uses TRBV6-6 and TRBJ2-2; tentatively, D is TRBD2 (6 bases). Germline V CDR1 and CDR2: MNHNY, SVGAGI (reference sequence). V was shortened by 5 bases and J by 2 bases, with 12 bases between the two germline ends. The CDR3 loop spans 15 amino acids. DNA for the CDR3: TGTGCCAGCAGTCCGGGACTTCTAAACACCGGGGAGCTGTTTTTT. It translates to CASSPGLLNTGELFF.

V gene TRBV6-1 combines with J gene TRBJ2-7; weak D call: TRBD2 (6 bases). The CDR3 spans 14 residues. From germline, CDR1 is MNHNS and CDR2 SASEGT. V lost 4 bases and J lost 2, with 12 bases in between. The CDR3 protein is CASSAVAEPYEQYF. The CDR3 region has the DNA TGTGCCAGCAGTGCCGTAGCGGAACCCTACGAGCAGTACTTC.

In this sample, this clone turned up once. This chain connects TRBV4-1 to TRBJ2-7; D is possibly TRBD1 (5 bases). Trimming took 3 bases from V and 6 from J, leaving 24 bases between them. Germline V CDR1 and CDR2: MGHRA, YSYEKL. The CDR3 consists of 17 residues. CDR3 bases: TGCGCCAGCAGCCATCCCCGGGCAGACGGTCAAGGGGTCGAGCAGTACTTC. Its translation: CASSHPRADGQGVEQYF.

This chain connects TRBV7-8 to TRBJ2-2; 12 nucleotides align to TRBD1. The CDR3 totals 18 residues. Germline-derived CDR1 and CDR2 are SGHVS and FQNEAQ. The J segment lost 3 bases and the V segment lost 5 bases, leaving 10 bases of the junction unmatched. The CDR3 sequence is CASSLGPGQGADTGELFF. In DNA form, the CDR3 reads TGTGCCAGCAGCCTAGGTCCGGGACAGGGGGCTGACACCGGGGAGCTGTTTTTT.

The rearrangement uses TRBV30 and TRBJ2-3, with TRBD2 identical over 8 bases. The V gene end was trimmed by 0 bases and the J gene end by 4 bases; junction bases not matched to a gene: 12. Per the germline V gene, CDR1 is GTSNPN and CDR2 is SVGIG (reference sequence). CDR3 length equals 17 residues. In DNA form, the CDR3 reads TGTGCCTGGAGTGTACGAGCGGGAGAGGGGTTATCAGATACGCAGTATTTT. Protein sequence: CAWSVRAGEGLSDTQYF.

The V and J genes are TRBV4-2 and TRBJ1-1; D is undetermined. The V end was cut by 0 bases, the J end by 2 bases, with 16 bases between. Germline V gene data show CDR1 as LGHNA and CDR2 as YNFKEQ. The CDR3 extends over 17 amino acids. This chain's CDR3 is CASSQDLEGGVNTEAFF. The CDR3 DNA reads TGTGCCAGCAGCCAAGATCTCGAGGGAGGAGTTAACACTGAAGCTTTCTTT.

The V call is TRBV27, the J call TRBJ1-2; TRBD1 matches 8 bases. V trimming: 6 bases; J trimming: 6 bases; junction bases outside the gene matches: 0. The CDR3 is 11 residues long. From germline, CDR1 is MNHEY and CDR2 SMNVEV (reference sequence). The CDR3 DNA reads as TGTGCCAGCAGGACAGGGGATGGCTACACCTTC. Protein: CASRTGDGYTF.

This clone was seen more than once but under ten times. The sample holds other DNA sequences that translate to the same CDR3. This chain uses TRBV5-1 with TRBJ1-2; D is unclear. The CDR3 loop spans 12 amino acids. Looked up from germline, CDR1 is SGHRS and CDR2 is YFSETQ. V was trimmed by 0 bases and J by 4 bases, leaving 4 bases between them. Here the CDR3 reads CASSLAGYGYTF. In nucleotides, the CDR3 is TGCGCCAGCAGCTTGGCCGGCTATGGCTACACCTTC.

V and J are TRBV11-2 and TRBJ2-7; 8 bases fit TRBD2. With 3 bases clipped from V and 2 bases from J, the junction kept 6 bases outside the gene matches. This CDR3 comprises 15 residues. From germline, CDR1 is SGHAT and CDR2 FQNNGV. Here the CDR3 reads CASSFTSGLTYEQYF. The CDR3 region has the DNA TGTGCCAGCAGCTTTACTAGCGGTCTGACCTACGAGCAGTACTTC.

The chain has TRBV29-1 and TRBJ2-7, with D perhaps TRBD1 (5 bases). This CDR3 has 15 residues. V lost 1 base, J lost 0 bases, and 13 bases lay in between. Germline-derived CDR1 and CDR2 are SQVTM and ANQGSEA. The DNA of the CDR3 is TGCAGCGTTGAAGTCCGGCAGGGCTGCTCCTACGAGCAGTACTTC. It specifies CSVEVRQGCSYEQYF.

The rearrangement joins TRBV15 to TRBJ2-3, with D perhaps TRBD1 (6 bases). The CDR3 sequence is 14 residues long. Germline loops: CDR1 LNHNV, CDR2 YYDKDF (reference sequence). V was shortened by 5 bases and J by 0 bases, with 9 bases between the two germline ends. The CDR3 nucleotides are TGTGCCACCAGCCAGGGGTCCAGCACAGATACGCAGTATTTT. It translates to CATSQGSSTDTQYF.